This T cell receptor beta chain was sequenced in a study of CD8+ T cells in alopecia areata. cDNA serving as the sequencing template came from extracted, reverse transcribed RNA. The repertoire was sequenced with immunoSEQ multiplex PCR; TCRdb's copy has only in-frame clones and lacks some. The sample consists of around 190,000 clones, 60% of them appearing once. Treatment of the sample: oral pan-JAK inhibitor, 5-10 mg twice daily. Germline V gene data show CDR1 as LGHNA and CDR2 as YSLEER. V shed 1 base and J 6 bases; nucleotides not matched to a gene: 5. The CDR3 is 15 amino acids. Sample: CD4+ T cells sorted from blood, taken at week 24, from a patient treated with tofacitinib. The TCR was taken from a human donor with alopecia areata. The chain uses TRBV4-3 and TRBJ2-2, with TRBD2 matching 7 bases. The CDR3 loop reads CASSQGAGIPGELFF. The CDR3, as DNA: TGCGCCAGCAGCCAAGGAGCGGGGATTCCCGGGGAGCTGTTTTTT.